This paragraph covers one T cell receptor beta chain sequence. This sample stems from a study of T cell changes during pregnancy in multiple sclerosis. Repertoires were generated with immunoSEQ multiplex PCR, while TCRdb's copy carries only in-frame clones and drops some. Of roughly 29,000 clones listed, roughly 89% were seen once; the top ten hold 8%. This specimen was CD8+ T cells from peripheral blood mononuclear cells, taken before pregnancy. The origin of this receptor is a female donor with multiple sclerosis, enrolled in a pregnancy study.

In DNA form, the CDR3 reads TGTGCCAGTAGCCTAGCGGGGGCCACAGATACGCAGTATTTT. Protein sequence: CASSLAGATDTQYF. The chain couples TRBV19 to TRBJ2-3; TRBD2 agrees at 10 bases. The germline V gene has CDR1 LNHDA and CDR2 SQIVND (reference sequence). V lost 6 bases to trimming and J lost 2 bases; unmatched junction nucleotides: 2. The CDR3 runs 14 residues.